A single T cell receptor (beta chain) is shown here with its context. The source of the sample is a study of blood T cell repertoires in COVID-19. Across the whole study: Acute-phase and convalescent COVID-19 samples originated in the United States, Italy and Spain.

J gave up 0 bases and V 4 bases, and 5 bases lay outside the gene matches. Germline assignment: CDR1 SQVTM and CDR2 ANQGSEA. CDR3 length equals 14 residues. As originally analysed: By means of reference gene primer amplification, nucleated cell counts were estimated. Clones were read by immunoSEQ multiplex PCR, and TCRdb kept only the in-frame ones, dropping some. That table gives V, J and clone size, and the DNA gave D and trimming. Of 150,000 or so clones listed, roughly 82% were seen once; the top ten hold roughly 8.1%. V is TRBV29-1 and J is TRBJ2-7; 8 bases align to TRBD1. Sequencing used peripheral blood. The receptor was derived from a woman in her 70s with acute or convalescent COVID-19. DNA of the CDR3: TGCAGCGTTGCCGTGGGACAGGTCTCCTACGAGCAGTACTTC. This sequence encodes CSVAVGQVSYEQYF.